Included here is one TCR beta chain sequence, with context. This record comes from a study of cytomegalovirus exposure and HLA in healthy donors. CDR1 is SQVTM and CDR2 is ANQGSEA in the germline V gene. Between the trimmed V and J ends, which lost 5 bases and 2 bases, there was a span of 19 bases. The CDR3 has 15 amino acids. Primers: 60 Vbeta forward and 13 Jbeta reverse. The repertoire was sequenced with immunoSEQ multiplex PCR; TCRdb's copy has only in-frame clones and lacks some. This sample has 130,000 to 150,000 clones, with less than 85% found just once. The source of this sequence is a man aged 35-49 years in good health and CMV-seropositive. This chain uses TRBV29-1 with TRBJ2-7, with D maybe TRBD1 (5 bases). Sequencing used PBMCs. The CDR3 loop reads CSVLKGRVATYEQYF. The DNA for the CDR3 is TGCAGCGTTCTCAAGGGCAGGGTGGCTACCTACGAGCAGTACTTC.